The 18 T cell receptor beta chains presented below share a single source sample, sequenced in a study of cytomegalovirus exposure and HLA in healthy donors. Primers: 60 Vbeta forward and 13 Jbeta reverse. TCRdb's copy holds only in-frame clones and misses some; the assay was immunoSEQ multiplex PCR. The sample has 100,000 to 150,000 clones, approximately 78% seen once. Material for sequencing was PBMCs. These receptors all come from a woman in her 30s in good health and CMV-seronegative.

Notes on this clone: The germline gene is not matched at one end of the junction; a read error may be the cause. The genes are TRBV7-9 and TRBJ2-7; D is possibly TRBD2 (5 bases). Germline CDR1 reads SEHNR; CDR2 reads FQNEAQ (reference sequence). The CDR3 sequence is 12 residues long. The CDR3 bases are TGTTCCAGCAGCTCTAGCCCCTACGAGCAGTACTTC. Translating gives CSSSSSPYEQYF.

The chain links TRBV9 to TRBJ2-3; 8 positions agree with TRBD2. Germline lookup yields CDR1 SGDLS and CDR2 YYNGEE. V trimming: 2 bases; J trimming: 2 bases; junction bases outside the gene matches: 7. The CDR3 has 16 residues. The CDR3 sequence: CASSVSSGYLTDTQYF. CDR3 DNA sequence: TGTGCCAGCAGCGTGTCTAGCGGGTACCTCACAGATACGCAGTATTTT.

V usage is TRBV13 and J usage is TRBJ2-1; 13 positions agree with TRBD2. Germline CDR1 PRHDT, CDR2 FYEKMQ (reference sequence). V gave up 5 bases and J gave up 9 bases; unmatched junction bases: 13. CDR3 length equals 17 residues. This chain's CDR3 is CASSPLGLAGAWGEQFF. DNA of the CDR3: TGTGCCAGCAGCCCTCTCGGACTAGCGGGAGCTTGGGGTGAGCAGTTCTTC.

The chain combines TRBV13 with TRBJ1-2; D remains ambiguous. Trimming left V 0 bases short and J 7 bases short, with 6 bases between. The CDR3 covers 12 residues. Germline CDR1 is PRHDT and CDR2 is FYEKMQ (reference sequence). DNA for the CDR3: TGTGCCAGCAGCTTAGGATCCTTTGGCTACACCTTC. Translated, it gives CASSLGSFGYTF.

J is TRBJ2-2 and V is TRBV6-1; possible D gene TRBD1, 6 bases. Germline CDR1 is MNHNS and CDR2 is SASEGT. Trimming cost V 4 bases and J 6 bases, with 12 bases left between them. The CDR3 has 14 amino acids. CDR3 in amino acids: CASSVVRGAGELFF. The CDR3 coding sequence is TGTGCCAGCAGTGTTGTCAGGGGCGCCGGGGAGCTGTTTTTT.

V and J are TRBV6-1 and TRBJ2-7, with a tentative D call TRBD2 (5 bases). The V end was cut by 7 bases, the J end by 0 bases, with 7 bases between. The CDR3 is 12 amino acids. Per the germline V gene, CDR1 is MNHNS and CDR2 is SASEGT. As DNA, the CDR3 is TGTGCCAGCACGGGGAGCTCCTACGAGCAGTACTTC. It translates to CASTGSSYEQYF.

This chain joins TRBV2 and TRBJ2-1, with D maybe TRBD2 (7 bases). Deletions cut 10 bases from V and 0 bases from J, with 22 bases between. The CDR3 extends over 17 amino acids. In germline, CDR1 is SNHLY, CDR2 FYNNEI. CDR3 in DNA: TGTGCCAACGGGGGGCCCCGGGGCCGTAGCTCCTACAATGAGCAGTTCTTC. Translated, it gives CANGGPRGRSSYNEQFF. The whole variable domain, filled in from reference TRBV2 and TRBJ2-1, reads EPEVTQTPSHQVTQMGQEVILRCVPISNHLYFYWYRQILGQKVEFLVSFYNNEISEKSEIFDDQFSVERPDGSNFTLKIRSTKLEDSAMYFCANGGPRGRSSYNEQFFGPGTRLTVL.

V is TRBV7-9 and J is TRBJ2-1, with 9 bases that match TRBD2. CDR3 size: 15 residues. V was clipped by 5 bases and J by 4 bases; unmatched bases: 6. CDR1 and CDR2 from the germline V gene are SEHNR and FQNEAQ (reference sequence). DNA for the CDR3: TGTGCCAGCAGCCGACTAGCGGCAAGGTACAATGAGCAGTTCTTC. This translates into CASSRLAARYNEQFF.

This clone was seen a single time. V is TRBV15 and J is TRBJ2-1; 7 positions match TRBD1. V dropped 3 bases and J dropped 4; count of bases not matched to a gene: 9. Per germline, CDR1 LNHNV and CDR2 YYDKDF (reference sequence). There are 16 residues in the CDR3. The CDR3 DNA reads TGTGCCACCAGCAGGTTAGGGACAGTCTCTTACAATGAGCAGTTCTTC. It yields the protein CATSRLGTVSYNEQFF.

This chain links TRBV30 with TRBJ1-1; 8 bases map to TRBD1. Germline V gene sequence: CDR1 GTSNPN, CDR2 SVGIG (reference sequence). The CDR3 loop spans 14 amino acids. V gave up 8 bases and J gave up 1 base; unmatched junction bases: 9. The CDR3 bases are TGTGCCCGGGCCCCCGGGACAGGGAACACTGAAGCTTTCTTT. The encoded protein is CARAPGTGNTEAFF. Drawing the rest from reference TRBV30 and TRBJ1-1, the complete variable domain is SQTIHQWPATLVQPVGSPLSLECTVEGTSNPNLYWYRQAAGRGLQLLFYSVGIGQISSEVPQNLSASRPQDRQFILSSKKLLLSDSGFYLCARAPGTGNTEAFFGQGTRLTVV.

This clone occurred a few times. The chain couples TRBV11-2 to TRBJ2-1, with D maybe TRBD1 (5 bases). From germline, CDR1 is SGHAT and CDR2 FQNNGV. The germline V and J ends were trimmed by 2 bases and 3 bases, with 11 bases remaining between them. The length of the CDR3 is 15 residues. As DNA, the CDR3 is TGTGCCAGCAGCTTACCGCAGGGATTCTACAATGAGCAGTTCTTC. It specifies CASSLPQGFYNEQFF.

The V gene is TRBV9, the J gene TRBJ2-1; 8 bases map to TRBD2. V shed 3 bases, J shed 2 bases, and the junction held 4 bases outside the gene matches. There are 15 residues in the CDR3. Germline V gene lookup returns CDR1 SGDLS and CDR2 YYNGEE. Written as DNA, the CDR3 is TGTGCCAGCAGCGCGGGACTAGTGGCCTACAATGAGCAGTTCTTC. It is translated as CASSAGLVAYNEQFF.

The CDR3 is CAWSRTAQETQYF. The CDR3 DNA sequence: TGTGCCTGGAGCCGGACAGCCCAAGAGACCCAGTACTTC. The chain has TRBV30 and TRBJ2-5; maybe TRBD1 (6 bases). Per the germline V gene, CDR1 is GTSNPN and CDR2 is SVGIG (reference sequence). Trimming removed 3 bases from V and 1 base from J, with 9 bases in between. The CDR3 runs 13 residues.

CDR3 nucleotides: TGTGCCAGCAGCTCCTCAGGCTACGAGCAGTACTTC. The encoded protein is CASSSSGYEQYF. The genes are TRBV7-8 and TRBJ2-7; D not resolved. Deletions cut 4 bases from V and 3 bases from J, with 7 bases between. The CDR3 totals 12 residues. Per the germline V gene, CDR1 is SGHVS and CDR2 is FQNEAQ.

This clone was seen more than once but under ten times. The V gene is TRBV10-2, the J gene TRBJ2-3; TRBD2 matches 8 bases. J gave up 6 bases and V 6 bases, and 17 bases lay outside the gene matches. Germline loops: CDR1 WSHSY, CDR2 SAAADI. The CDR3 length is 17 residues. The CDR3 loop reads CASSPYTGTRGGDTQYF. The CDR3 bases are TGCGCCAGCAGCCCTTACACCGGGACTAGGGGCGGGGATACGCAGTATTTT.

The genes are TRBV19 and TRBJ2-2; 9 nucleotides align to TRBD2. Trimming cost V 3 bases and J 4 bases; bases outside gene matches: 6. The CDR3 has 16 residues. Germline lookup yields CDR1 LNHDA and CDR2 SQIVND (reference sequence). CDR3 in amino acids: CASSMALAGFTGELFF. The CDR3 coding sequence is TGTGCCAGTAGTATGGCGCTAGCGGGATTCACCGGGGAGCTGTTTTTT.

This clone was recorded once. The chain joins TRBV6-5 to TRBJ2-3; TRBD2 matches 10 bases. The CDR3 has 13 amino acids. J gave up 14 bases and V 2 bases, and 7 bases lay outside the gene matches. Germline CDR1 and CDR2: MNHEY and SVGAGI. The CDR3 DNA is TGTGCCAGCAGTTACCAGGGGACTAGCGTGTCGTATTTT. The encoded protein is CASSYQGTSVSYF.

V and J are TRBV11-2 and TRBJ2-7, with 9 bases aligning to TRBD2. The germline gives CDR1 SGHAT, CDR2 FQNNGV. CDR3 length: 15 residues. V gave up 5 bases and J gave up 0 bases; unmatched junction bases: 5. The CDR3 protein is CASSRPGLASYEQYF. The DNA of the CDR3 is TGTGCCAGCAGCAGACCGGGACTAGCCTCCTACGAGCAGTACTTC.